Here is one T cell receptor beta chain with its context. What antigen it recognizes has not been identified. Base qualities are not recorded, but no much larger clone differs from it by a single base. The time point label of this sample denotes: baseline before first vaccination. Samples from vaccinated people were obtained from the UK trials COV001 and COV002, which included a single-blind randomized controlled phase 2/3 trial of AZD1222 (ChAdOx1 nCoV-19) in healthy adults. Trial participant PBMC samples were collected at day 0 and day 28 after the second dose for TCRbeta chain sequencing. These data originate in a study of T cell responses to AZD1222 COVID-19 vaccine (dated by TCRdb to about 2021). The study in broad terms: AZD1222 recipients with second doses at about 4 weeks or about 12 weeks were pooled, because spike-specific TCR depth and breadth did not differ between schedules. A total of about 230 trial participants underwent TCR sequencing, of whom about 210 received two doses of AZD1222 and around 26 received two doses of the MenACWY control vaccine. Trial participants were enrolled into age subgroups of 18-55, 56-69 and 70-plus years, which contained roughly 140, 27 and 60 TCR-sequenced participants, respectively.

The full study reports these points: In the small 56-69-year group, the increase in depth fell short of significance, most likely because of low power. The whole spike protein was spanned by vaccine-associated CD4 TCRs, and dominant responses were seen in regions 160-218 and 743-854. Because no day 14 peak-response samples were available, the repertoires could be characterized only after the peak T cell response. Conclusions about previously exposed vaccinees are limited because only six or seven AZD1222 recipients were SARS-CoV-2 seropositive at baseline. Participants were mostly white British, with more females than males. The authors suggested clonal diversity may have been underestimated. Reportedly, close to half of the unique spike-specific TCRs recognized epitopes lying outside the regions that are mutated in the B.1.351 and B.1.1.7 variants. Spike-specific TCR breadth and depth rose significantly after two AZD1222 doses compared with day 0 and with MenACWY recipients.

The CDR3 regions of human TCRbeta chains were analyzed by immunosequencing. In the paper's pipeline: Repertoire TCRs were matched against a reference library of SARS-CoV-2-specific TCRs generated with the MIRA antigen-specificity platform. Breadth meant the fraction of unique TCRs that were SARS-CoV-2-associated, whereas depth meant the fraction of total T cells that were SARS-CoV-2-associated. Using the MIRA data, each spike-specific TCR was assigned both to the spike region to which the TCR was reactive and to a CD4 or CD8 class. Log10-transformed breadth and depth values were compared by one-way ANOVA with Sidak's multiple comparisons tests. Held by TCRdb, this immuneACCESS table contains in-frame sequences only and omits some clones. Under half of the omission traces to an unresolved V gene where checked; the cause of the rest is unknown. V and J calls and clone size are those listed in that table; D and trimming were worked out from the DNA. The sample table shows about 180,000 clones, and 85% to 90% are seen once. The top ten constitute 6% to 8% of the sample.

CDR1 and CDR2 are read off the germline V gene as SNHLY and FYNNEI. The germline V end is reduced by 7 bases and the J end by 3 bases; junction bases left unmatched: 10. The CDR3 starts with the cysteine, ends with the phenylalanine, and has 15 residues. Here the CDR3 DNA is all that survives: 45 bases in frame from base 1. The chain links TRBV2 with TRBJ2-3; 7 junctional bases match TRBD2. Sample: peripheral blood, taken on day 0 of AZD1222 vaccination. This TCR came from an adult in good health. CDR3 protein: CASTLLAEGTDTQYF. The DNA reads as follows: TGTGCCAGCACTCTGCTAGCGGAGGGGACAGATACGCAGTATTTT.